This is a list of T cell receptor beta chains from one sample in a study of graft-versus-host responses after intestinal transplantation. These TCRs are of unknown antigen specificity. TCRdb's copy holds only in-frame clones and misses some; the assay was immunoSEQ multiplex PCR. The sample includes approximately 85,000 clones, approximately 92% seen only once; the top ten take less than 1.5%. Sample: unstimulated CD8+ T cells sorted from spleen or lymph node cells, taken before transplant. The receptors come from a human donor who was the organ donor for an intestinal transplant. Each CDR3 is given without its conserved first and last residue.

>TRBJ1-1|12|TRBV19
ASSILLSNTEAF
>TRBJ2-7|15|TRBV27
ASSFGASGGGSYEQY
>TRBJ2-1|13|TRBV9
ASSVVGSGYNEQF
>TRBJ2-7|13|TRBV15
ATSRGGQGANEQY
>TRBJ2-1|12|TRBV2
ASAKGEGVGEQF
>TRBJ2-1|11|TRBV27
ASTGQGVHEQF
>TRBJ2-1|13|TRBV5-6
ASSLRPGSGNEQF
>TRBJ1-4|15|TRBV4-3
ASGGTDLEGTNEKLF
>TRBJ1-5|12|TRBV27
ASSLRQGDQPQH
>TRBJ2-7|14|TRBV27
ASSRASGRDLYEQY